This entry describes one T cell receptor beta chain. Its antigen is currently unknown. CD8 cells regarded as naive lacked CD45RO, were positively chosen for CCR7, and omitted terminally differentiated effector memory CD45RA+ cells. Per germline, CDR1 LNHDA and CDR2 SQIVND (reference sequence). The CDR3 sequence is 15 residues long. V was pared by 9 bases and J by 0 bases, with 8 bases of the junction left unmatched. The data were taken from a study of shared clonotypes between healthy human individuals. Study-level results: The rarefaction results pointed to incomplete sorted-subset sequencing despite large depth. Non-shared clonotypes had lower generation probabilities than clonotypes shared by all four sorted-subset donors. Estimated richness values were generally larger in naive subsets than in memory subsets.

The assay was carried out at the deep level. Method: immunoSEQ multiplex PCR; TCRdb's copy keeps in-frame clones and lacks some. The profile shows hundreds of thousands of clones, 90% to 95% of them singletons. The receptor comes from a man aged 25 to 45 in good health. This sequence joins TRBV19 and TRBJ1-3; 7 positions agree with TRBD1. Sequences were obtained from naive CD8+ T cells sorted from blood. The CDR3 region has the DNA TGTGCCAGCGGGACAGATTATCCCTCTGGAAACACCATATATTTT. It translates to CASGTDYPSGNTIYF.